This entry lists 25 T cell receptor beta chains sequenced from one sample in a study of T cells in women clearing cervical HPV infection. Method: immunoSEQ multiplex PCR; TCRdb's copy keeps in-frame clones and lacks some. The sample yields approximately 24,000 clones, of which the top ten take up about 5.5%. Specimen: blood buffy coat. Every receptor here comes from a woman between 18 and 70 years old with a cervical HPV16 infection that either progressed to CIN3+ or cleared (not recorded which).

The CDR3 here is CASSFMVAGGEQFF. The DNA read from the CDR3 is TGTGCCAGCAGCTTCATGGTAGCGGGCGGTGAG. The rearrangement uses TRBV5-6 and TRBJ2-1, with TRBD2 matching 7 bases. The missing CDR3 end, 3 residues past where the read stops, is filled in from the germline J gene. In germline, CDR1 is SGHDT, CDR2 YYEEEE. This CDR3 contains 14 residues. Trimming at V came to 2 bases and at J to 9 bases, leaving 8 bases not matched to a gene.

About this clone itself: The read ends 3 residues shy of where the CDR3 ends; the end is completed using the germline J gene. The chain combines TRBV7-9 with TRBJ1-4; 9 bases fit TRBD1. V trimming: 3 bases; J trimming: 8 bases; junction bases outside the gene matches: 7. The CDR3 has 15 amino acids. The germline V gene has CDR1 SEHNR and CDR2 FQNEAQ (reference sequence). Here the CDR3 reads CASSFSMTGGEKLFF. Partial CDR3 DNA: TGTGCCAGCAGCTTCAGTATGACAGGGGGGGAAAAA.

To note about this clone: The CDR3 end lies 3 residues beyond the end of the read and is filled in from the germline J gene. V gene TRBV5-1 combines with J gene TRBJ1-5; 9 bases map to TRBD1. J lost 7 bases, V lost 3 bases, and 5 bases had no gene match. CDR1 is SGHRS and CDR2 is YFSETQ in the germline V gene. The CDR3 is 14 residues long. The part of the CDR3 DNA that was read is TGCGCCAGCAGCTACACAGGGGGCGAACAGCCC. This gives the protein CASSYTGGEQP. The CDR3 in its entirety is CASSYTGGEQPQHF.

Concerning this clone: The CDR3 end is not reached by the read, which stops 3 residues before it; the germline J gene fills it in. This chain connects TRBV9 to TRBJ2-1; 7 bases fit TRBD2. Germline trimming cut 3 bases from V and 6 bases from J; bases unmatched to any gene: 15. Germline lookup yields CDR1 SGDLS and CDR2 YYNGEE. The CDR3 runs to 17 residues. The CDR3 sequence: CASSAMVLRGYPNEQFF. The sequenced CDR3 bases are TGTGCCAGCAGCGCGATGGTCTTGCGGGGGTACCCCAATGAG. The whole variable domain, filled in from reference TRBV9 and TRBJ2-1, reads DSGVTQTPKHLITATGQRVTLRCSPRSGDLSVYWYQQSLDQGLQFLIQYYNGEERAKGNILERFSAQQFPDLHSELNLSSLELGDSALYFCASSAMVLRGYPNEQFFGPGTRLTVL.

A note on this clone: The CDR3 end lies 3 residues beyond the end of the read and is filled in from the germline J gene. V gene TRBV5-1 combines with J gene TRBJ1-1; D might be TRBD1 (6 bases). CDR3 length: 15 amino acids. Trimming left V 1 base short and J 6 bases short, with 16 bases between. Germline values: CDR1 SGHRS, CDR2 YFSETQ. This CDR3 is CASSLNRDGFAEAFF. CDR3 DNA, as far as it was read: TGCGCCAGCAGCTTGAACAGGGATGGGTTTGCTGAA.

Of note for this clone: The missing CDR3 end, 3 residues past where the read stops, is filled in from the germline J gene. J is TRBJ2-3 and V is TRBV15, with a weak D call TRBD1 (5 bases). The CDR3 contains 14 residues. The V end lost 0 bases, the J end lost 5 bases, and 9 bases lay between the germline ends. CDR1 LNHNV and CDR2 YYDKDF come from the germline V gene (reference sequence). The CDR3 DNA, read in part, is TGTGCCACCAGCAGAGACCCAGGGATAGATACG. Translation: CATSRDPGIDT. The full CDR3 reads CATSRDPGIDTQYF.

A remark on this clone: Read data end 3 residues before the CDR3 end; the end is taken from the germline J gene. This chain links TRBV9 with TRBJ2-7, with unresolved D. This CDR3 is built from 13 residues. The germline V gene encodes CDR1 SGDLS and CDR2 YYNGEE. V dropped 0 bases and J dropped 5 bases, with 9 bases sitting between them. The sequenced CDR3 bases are TGTGCCAGCAGCGTAGAAGGCCGTCACGAG. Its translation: CASSVEGRHE. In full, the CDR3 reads CASSVEGRHEQYF.

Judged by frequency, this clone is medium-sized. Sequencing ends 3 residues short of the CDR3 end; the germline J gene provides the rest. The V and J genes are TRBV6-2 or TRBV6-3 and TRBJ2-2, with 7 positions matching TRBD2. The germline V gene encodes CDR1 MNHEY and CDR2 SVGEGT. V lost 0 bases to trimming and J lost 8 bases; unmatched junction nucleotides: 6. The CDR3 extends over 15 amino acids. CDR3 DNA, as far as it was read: TGTGCCAGCAGTTACTCGATTGCGGGGGTGGGGGAG. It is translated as CASSYSIAGVGE. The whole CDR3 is CASSYSIAGVGELFF.

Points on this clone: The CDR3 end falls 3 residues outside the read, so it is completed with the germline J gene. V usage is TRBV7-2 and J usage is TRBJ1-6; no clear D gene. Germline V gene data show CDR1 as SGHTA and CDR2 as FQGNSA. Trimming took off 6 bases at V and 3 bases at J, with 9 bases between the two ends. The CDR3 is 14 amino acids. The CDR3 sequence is CASSKGFYNSPLHF. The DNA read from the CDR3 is TGTGCCAGCAGTAAAGGGTTCTATAATTCACCC.

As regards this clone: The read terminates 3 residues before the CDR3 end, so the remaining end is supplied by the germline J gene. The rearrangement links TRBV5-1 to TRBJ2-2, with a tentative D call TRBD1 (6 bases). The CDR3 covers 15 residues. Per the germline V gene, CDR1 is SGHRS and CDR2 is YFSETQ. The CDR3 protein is CASSLQGQDNEKLFF. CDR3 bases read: TGCGCCAGCAGCCTCCAGGGGCAGGATAATGAAAAG.

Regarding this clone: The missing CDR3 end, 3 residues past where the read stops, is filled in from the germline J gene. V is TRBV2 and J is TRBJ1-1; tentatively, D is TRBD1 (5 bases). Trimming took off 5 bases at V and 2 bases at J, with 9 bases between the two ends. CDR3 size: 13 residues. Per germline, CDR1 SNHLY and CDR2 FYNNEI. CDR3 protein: CASSTTANTEAFF. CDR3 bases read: TGTGCCAGCAGTACGACAGCTAACACTGAA.

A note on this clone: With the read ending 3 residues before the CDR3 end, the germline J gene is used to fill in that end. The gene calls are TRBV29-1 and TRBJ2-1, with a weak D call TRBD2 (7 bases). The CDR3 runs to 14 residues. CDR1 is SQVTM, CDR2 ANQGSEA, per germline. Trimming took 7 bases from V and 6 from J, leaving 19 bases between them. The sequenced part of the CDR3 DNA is TGCAGCGGCCAGGGAGGGGGAGGAGGCAATGAG. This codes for CSGQGGGGGNE. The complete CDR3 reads CSGQGGGGGNEQFF.

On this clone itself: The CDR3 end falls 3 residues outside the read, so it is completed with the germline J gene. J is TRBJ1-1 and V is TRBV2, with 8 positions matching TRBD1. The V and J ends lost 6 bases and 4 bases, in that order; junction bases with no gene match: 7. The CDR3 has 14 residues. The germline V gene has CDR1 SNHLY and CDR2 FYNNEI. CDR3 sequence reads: CASSPGQGGTEAFF. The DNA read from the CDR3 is TGTGCCAGCAGCCCCGGACAGGGAGGCACTGAA.

The CDR3 bases that were read are TGTGCCAGCAGCTTAACGACAGGGCAAGAGACG. It translates to CASSLTTGQET. The complete CDR3 reads CASSLTTGQETQYF. V gene TRBV7-9 combines with J gene TRBJ2-3, with TRBD1 matching 7 bases. The read stops 3 residues short of the end of the CDR3; the missing end is completed from the germline J gene. The CDR3 covers 14 residues. Germline V gene lookup returns CDR1 SEHNR and CDR2 FQNEAQ (reference sequence). The full variable domain, rest sourced from reference TRBV7-9 and TRBJ2-3, is DTGVSQNPRHKITKRGQNVTFRCDPISEHNRLYWYRQTLGQGPEFLTYFQNEAQLEKSRLLSDRFSAERPKGSFSTLEIQRTEQGDSAMYLCASSLTTGQETQYFGPGTRLTVL.

Incomplete CDR3 DNA: TGTGCCAGCAGCCCCCGGACTAGTTTAGATACG. Encoded protein: CASSPRTSLDT. The CDR3 in its entirety is CASSPRTSLDTQYF. The J gene is TRBJ2-3, the V gene TRBV11-2; TRBD2 matches 7 bases. Read data end 3 residues before the CDR3 end; the end is taken from the germline J gene. Trimming took 5 bases from V and 5 from J; bases not matched to a gene: 7. Germline-derived CDR1 and CDR2 are SGHAT and FQNNGV. The CDR3 has 14 residues.

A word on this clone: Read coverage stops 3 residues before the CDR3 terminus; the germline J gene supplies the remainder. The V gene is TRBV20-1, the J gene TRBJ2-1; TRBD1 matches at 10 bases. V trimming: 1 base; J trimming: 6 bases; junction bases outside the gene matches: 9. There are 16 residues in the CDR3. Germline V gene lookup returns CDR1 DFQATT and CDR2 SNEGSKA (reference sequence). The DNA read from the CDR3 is TGCAGTGCTAGAGGACCCGGGACAGGGGCCCTCAATGAG. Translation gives CSARGPGTGALNE. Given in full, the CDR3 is CSARGPGTGALNEQFF.

Here the CDR3 reads CSVDYNGYTF. CDR3 bases read: TGCAGCGTTGACTATAATGGC. The rearrangement joins TRBV29-1 to TRBJ1-2; no definite D call. With the read ending 3 residues before the CDR3 end, the germline J gene is used to fill in that end. Germline values: CDR1 SQVTM, CDR2 ANQGSEA. This CDR3 spans 10 amino acids. V was trimmed by 3 bases and J by 6 bases, leaving 5 bases between them.

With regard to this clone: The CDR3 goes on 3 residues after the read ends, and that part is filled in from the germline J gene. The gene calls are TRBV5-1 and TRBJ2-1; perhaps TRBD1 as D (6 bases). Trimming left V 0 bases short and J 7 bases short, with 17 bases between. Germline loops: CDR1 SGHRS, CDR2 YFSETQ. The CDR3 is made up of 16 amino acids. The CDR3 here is CASSLGSDRHGNEQFF. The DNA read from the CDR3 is TGCGCCAGCAGCTTGGGTTCGGACAGACACGGGAATGAG.

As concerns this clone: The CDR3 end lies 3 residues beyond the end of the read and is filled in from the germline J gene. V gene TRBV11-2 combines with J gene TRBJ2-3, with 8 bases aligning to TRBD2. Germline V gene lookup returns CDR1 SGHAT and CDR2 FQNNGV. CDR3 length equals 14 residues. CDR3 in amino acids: CASRSLSGEGTQYF. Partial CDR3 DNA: TGTGCCAGCAGATCCCTTAGCGGGGAGGGGACG.

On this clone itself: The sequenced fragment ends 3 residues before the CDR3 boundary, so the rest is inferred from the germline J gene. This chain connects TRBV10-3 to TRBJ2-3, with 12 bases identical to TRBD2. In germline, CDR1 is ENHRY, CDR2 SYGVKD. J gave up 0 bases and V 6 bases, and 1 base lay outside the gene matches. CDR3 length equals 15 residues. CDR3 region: CAIRLAGGSTDTQYF. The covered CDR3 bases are TGTGCCATCAGACTAGCGGGGGGTAGCACAGATACG.

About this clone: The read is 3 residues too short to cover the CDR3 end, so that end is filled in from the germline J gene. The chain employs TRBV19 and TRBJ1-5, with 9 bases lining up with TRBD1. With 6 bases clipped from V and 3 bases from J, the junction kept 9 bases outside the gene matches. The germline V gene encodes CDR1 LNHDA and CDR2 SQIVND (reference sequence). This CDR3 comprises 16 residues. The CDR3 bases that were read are TGTGCCAGTAGATGGGATAGGGACAGGGACAATCAGCCC. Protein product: CASRWDRDRDNQP. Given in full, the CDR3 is CASRWDRDRDNQPQHF.

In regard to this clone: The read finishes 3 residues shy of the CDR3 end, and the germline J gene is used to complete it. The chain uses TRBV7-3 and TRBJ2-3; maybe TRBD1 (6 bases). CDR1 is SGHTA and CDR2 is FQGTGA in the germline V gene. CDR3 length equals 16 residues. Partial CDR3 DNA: TGTGCCAGCAGCGTGACAGGACCCACACCCCAAGAGACG. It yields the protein CASSVTGPTPQET. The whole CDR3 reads CASSVTGPTPQETQYF.

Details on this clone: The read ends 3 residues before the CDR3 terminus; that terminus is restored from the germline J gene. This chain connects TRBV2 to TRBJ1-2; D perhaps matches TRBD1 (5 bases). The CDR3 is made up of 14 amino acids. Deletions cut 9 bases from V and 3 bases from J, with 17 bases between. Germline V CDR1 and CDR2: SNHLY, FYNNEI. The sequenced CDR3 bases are TGTGCCAGGGGGTACCCCGACAGTTACTATGGC. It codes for CARGYPDSYYG. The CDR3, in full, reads CARGYPDSYYGYTF.

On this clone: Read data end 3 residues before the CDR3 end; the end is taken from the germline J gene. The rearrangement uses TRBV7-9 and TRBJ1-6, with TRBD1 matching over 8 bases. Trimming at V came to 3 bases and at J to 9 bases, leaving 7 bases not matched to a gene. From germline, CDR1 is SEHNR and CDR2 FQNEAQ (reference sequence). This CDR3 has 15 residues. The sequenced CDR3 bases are TGTGCCAGCAGCTTTTCCAGGGGGCGAGGTTCACCC. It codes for CASSFSRGRGSP. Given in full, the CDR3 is CASSFSRGRGSPLHF. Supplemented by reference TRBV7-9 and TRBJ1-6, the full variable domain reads DTGVSQNPRHKITKRGQNVTFRCDPISEHNRLYWYRQTLGQGPEFLTYFQNEAQLEKSRLLSDRFSAERPKGSFSTLEIQRTEQGDSAMYLCASSFSRGRGSPLHFGNGTRLTVT.

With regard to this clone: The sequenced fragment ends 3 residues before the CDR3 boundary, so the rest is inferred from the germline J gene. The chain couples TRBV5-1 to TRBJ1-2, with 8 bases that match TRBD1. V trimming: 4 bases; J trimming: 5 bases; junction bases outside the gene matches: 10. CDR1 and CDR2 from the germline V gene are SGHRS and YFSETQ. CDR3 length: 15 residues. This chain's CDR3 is CASSRGQGEMYGYTF. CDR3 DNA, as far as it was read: TGCGCCAGCAGCCGAGGACAGGGTGAAATGTATGGC.